Listed below are T cell receptor beta chains from one sample, sequenced in a study of blood T cell repertoires in COVID-19. TCRdb's table, derived via immunoSEQ multiplex PCR, lists solely in-frame clones and lacks some. The sample yields some 200,000 clones, 83% seen once. The specimen sequenced was peripheral blood. These receptors were collected from a woman younger than 45 with COVID-19, enrolled during active disease. Each CDR3 is given with its conserved first and last residue. D genes are given only for firm matches. Some rows have no size entry. The others give once, few or many, or a class for an expanded clone.

clone size: few
J gene: TRBJ1-1
V gene: TRBV4-2
D gene: -
CDR3 protein: CASSQEGQNTEAFF
CDR3 DNA: TGTGCCAGCAGCCAAGAGGGACAGAACACTGAAGCTTTCTTT

clone size: -
J gene: TRBJ1-1
V gene: TRBV5-1
D gene: -
CDR3 protein: CASSFIQGGDTEAFF
CDR3 DNA: TGCGCCAGCAGTTTTATACAGGGAGGGGACACTGAAGCTTTCTTT

clone size: -
J gene: TRBJ1-3
V gene: TRBV9
D gene: -
CDR3 protein: CASSVDMRGNTIYF
CDR3 DNA: TGTGCCAGCAGCGTAGACATGAGGGGAAACACCATATATTTT

clone size: -
J gene: TRBJ2-1
V gene: TRBV18
D gene: -
CDR3 protein: CASSPPRGNEQFF
CDR3 DNA: TGTGCCAGCTCACCCCCCCGGGGCAATGAGCAGTTCTTC

clone size: -
J gene: TRBJ2-1
V gene: TRBV27
D gene: TRBD2
CDR3 protein: CASSSPRLAARFEQFF
CDR3 DNA: TGTGCCAGCAGTTCCCCTCGACTAGCGGCCCGTTTTGAGCAGTTCTTC

clone size: -
J gene: TRBJ2-1
V gene: TRBV10-3
D gene: TRBD2
CDR3 protein: CAISDQVAGINEQFF
CDR3 DNA: TGTGCCATCAGTGACCAGGTAGCGGGGATAAATGAGCAGTTCTTC

clone size: -
J gene: TRBJ2-5
V gene: TRBV7-6
D gene: -
CDR3 protein: CASSQRIEEGGETQYF
CDR3 DNA: TGTGCCAGCAGCCAAAGGATTGAGGAAGGTGGGGAGACCCAGTACTTC

clone size: -
J gene: TRBJ2-5
V gene: TRBV9
D gene: -
CDR3 protein: CASSVDSFAYQETQYF
CDR3 DNA: TGTGCCAGCAGCGTAGACTCCTTTGCCTACCAAGAGACCCAGTACTTC

clone size: -
J gene: TRBJ2-7
V gene: TRBV18
D gene: TRBD2
CDR3 protein: CASSPGTSGLSYEQYF
CDR3 DNA: TGTGCCAGCTCACCCGGGACTAGCGGGCTTTCCTACGAGCAGTACTTC

clone size: -
J gene: TRBJ2-6
V gene: TRBV11-2
D gene: -
CDR3 protein: CASRSAGRLKAGANVLTF
CDR3 DNA: TGTGCCAGCAGGTCCGCGGGACGTCTAAAGGCCGGGGCCAACGTCCTGACTTTC

clone size: -
J gene: TRBJ2-2
V gene: TRBV19
D gene: TRBD2
CDR3 protein: CASSIASGSTGELFF
CDR3 DNA: TGTGCCAGTAGTATAGCCAGCGGGAGTACCGGGGAGCTGTTTTTT

clone size: -
J gene: TRBJ1-2
V gene: TRBV28
D gene: TRBD1
CDR3 protein: CASSLPTTGWMDYGYTF
CDR3 DNA: TGTGCCAGCAGTTTGCCTACGACAGGGTGGATGGACTATGGCTACACCTTC

clone size: -
J gene: TRBJ2-7
V gene: TRBV7-2
D gene: TRBD2
CDR3 protein: CASSLERLAGSSYEQYF
CDR3 DNA: TGTGCCAGCAGCTTAGAACGGCTAGCGGGGAGCTCCTACGAGCAGTACTTC

clone size: -
J gene: TRBJ1-5
V gene: TRBV6-6
D gene: -
CDR3 protein: CASSYSDPGRDQPQHF
CDR3 DNA: TGTGCCAGCAGTTACTCCGACCCGGGGAGGGATCAGCCCCAGCATTTT

clone size: -
J gene: TRBJ2-1
V gene: TRBV7-9
D gene: -
CDR3 protein: CASSSPGRDTYNEQFF
CDR3 DNA: TGTGCCAGCAGCTCACCCGGAAGGGACACCTACAATGAGCAGTTCTTC

clone size: few
J gene: TRBJ1-1
V gene: TRBV7-8
D gene: -
CDR3 protein: CASSLGRLFEAFF
CDR3 DNA: TGTGCCAGCAGCTTAGGCAGGCTCTTTGAAGCTTTCTTT

clone size: -
J gene: TRBJ1-2
V gene: TRBV6-6
D gene: -
CDR3 protein: CASGTDNYGYTF
CDR3 DNA: TGTGCCAGCGGTACAGATAACTATGGCTACACCTTC

clone size: few
J gene: TRBJ1-2
V gene: TRBV11-2
D gene: TRBD1
CDR3 protein: CASSFGPGTGSNYGYTF
CDR3 DNA: TGTGCCAGCAGCTTTGGTCCCGGGACAGGGTCTAACTATGGCTACACCTTC

clone size: -
J gene: TRBJ2-5
V gene: TRBV2
D gene: -
CDR3 protein: CASSGVGTQYF
CDR3 DNA: TGTGCCAGCAGCGGAGTGGGGACCCAGTACTTC